This T cell receptor beta chain is drawn from a study of neoadjuvant anti-PD-1 for oral cavity cancer (dated by TCRdb to about 2021). For the study in its entirety: Before undergoing curative-intent surgical resection, most patients got three to four biweekly nivolumab doses at 3 mg/kg. For patients who did not progress, a fourth nivolumab dose was given around day 43, followed by definitive surgical resection on days 50-56. Responders were defined as patients with complete response, partial response or stable disease by RECIST 1.1; non-responders were defined as patients with progression. A roughly 30% response rate was observed in the parent correlative cohort, in which over nine patients were included. Study-wide findings and limitations: Greater tumor shrinkage was correlated with larger post-treatment sizes of preexisting intratumoral clones, suggesting that expansion of preexisting clones contributed to response. Higher pretreatment blood Treg/Th17 ratios correlated with both higher pretreatment blood TCRbeta clonality and lower post-treatment tumor TCRbeta clonality. The TCR analyses had only a few patients in each response group, and the authors called for validation in larger cohorts.

Concerning this clone: This receptor's antigen is unknown. Base quality data are lacking; no much larger clone is found one base away.

In the paper's terms, the time point label means: before neoadjuvant nivolumab. Patients were newly diagnosed with stage II-IVA oral cavity squamous cell carcinoma and had received no prior systemic or radiation treatment. Everyone in the cohort had locally advanced, HPV-negative oral cavity squamous cell carcinoma. Samples came from a longitudinal correlative study of a single-arm phase II trial of neoadjuvant nivolumab in oral cavity squamous cell carcinoma. Subject-matched pre- and post-treatment PBMCs and tumors from three responders and three non-responders underwent genomic DNA-based TCRbeta sequencing. For tumor tissue, genomic DNA extraction relied on the Maxwell RSC DNA from Tissue kit. CDR1 and CDR2 were assigned from the germline V gene as SNHLY and FYNNEI. The CDR3 contains 13 residues, cysteine and phenylalanine counted. CDR3 DNA only is kept here, 39 bases in frame from base 1. Deletion took 5 bases off V and 1 base off J, with a span of 3 bases between the germline ends.

For survey sequencing, tumor libraries mostly used 4 to 6 ug of input genomic DNA, with two replicates for each sample. The immunoSEQ hsTCRbeta kit was used to prepare TCRbeta libraries, following the manufacturer's instructions. An Illumina NovaSeq 6000 S4 flow cell was used to sequence the final libraries, which had first been combined to 3 nM. The published analysis was carried out like this. Raw data preprocessing and quality control were performed with the immunoSEQ Analyzer. The analysis was limited to productive rearrangements, and each clonotype was defined by a unique CDR3 amino acid sequence. Repertoire clonality was estimated as the Gini-Simpson index, which was calculated using the R package tcR. Student's t test was used to compare Gini indices, and Pearson correlation was used to assess associations with tumor size change. This is the immuneACCESS table as TCRdb keeps it, with only in-frame sequences that have V and J called. A part of the clones is gone; compared with another copy, unresolved V genes explain less than half, and the rest is unexplained. V, J and clone size are those of that table, while D and trimming were read from the DNA. Counted in this sample were roughly 8,000 clones; nearly 55% of them appeared once. The leading ten clones occupy approximately 12% of the sample.

The chain is encoded by TRBV2 joined to TRBJ2-6; the D gene is not confidently resolved. Sequenced here: tumor tissue, sampled before nivolumab (anti-PD-1) treatment. This TCR was sampled from a person between 40 and 79 years old with oral cavity squamous cell carcinoma. The nucleotide sequence reads TGTGCCAGCAGTCCATCTGGGGCCAACGTCCTGACTTTC. The translation is CASSPSGANVLTF.